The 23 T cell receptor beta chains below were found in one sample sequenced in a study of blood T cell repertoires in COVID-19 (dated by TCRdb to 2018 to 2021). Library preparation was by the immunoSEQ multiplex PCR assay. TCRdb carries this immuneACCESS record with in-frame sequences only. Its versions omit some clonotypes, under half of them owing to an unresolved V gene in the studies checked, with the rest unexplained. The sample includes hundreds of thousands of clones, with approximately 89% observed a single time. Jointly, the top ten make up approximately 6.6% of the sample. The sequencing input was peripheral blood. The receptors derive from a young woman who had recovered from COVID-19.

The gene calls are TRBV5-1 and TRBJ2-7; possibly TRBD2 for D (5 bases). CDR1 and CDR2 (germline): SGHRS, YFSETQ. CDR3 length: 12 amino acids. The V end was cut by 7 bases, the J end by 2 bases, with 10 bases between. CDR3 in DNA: TGCGCCAGCTCGGGATTAACCTACGAGCAGTACTTC. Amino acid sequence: CASSGLTYEQYF.

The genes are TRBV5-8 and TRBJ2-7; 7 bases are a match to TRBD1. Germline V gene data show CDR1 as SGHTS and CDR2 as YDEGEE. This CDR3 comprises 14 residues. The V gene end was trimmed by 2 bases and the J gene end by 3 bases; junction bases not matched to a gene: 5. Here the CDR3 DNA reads TGTGCCAGCAGCTTTCAGGGGGTGCTCTACGAGCAGTACTTC. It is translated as CASSFQGVLYEQYF.

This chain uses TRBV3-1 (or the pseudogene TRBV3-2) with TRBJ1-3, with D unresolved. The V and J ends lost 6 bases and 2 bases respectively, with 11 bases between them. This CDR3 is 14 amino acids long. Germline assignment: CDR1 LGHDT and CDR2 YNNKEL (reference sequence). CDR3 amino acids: CASRPYGAGNTIYF. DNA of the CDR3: TGTGCCAGCAGGCCCTACGGGGCTGGAAACACCATATATTTT.

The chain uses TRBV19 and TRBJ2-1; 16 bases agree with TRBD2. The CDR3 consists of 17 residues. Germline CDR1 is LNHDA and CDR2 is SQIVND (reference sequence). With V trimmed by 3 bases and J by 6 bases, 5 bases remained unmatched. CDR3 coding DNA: TGTGCCAGTAGTATGCAGGGACTAGCGGGGGGGCTCAATGAGCAGTTCTTC. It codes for CASSMQGLAGGLNEQFF.

This CDR3 reads CASSSAGVDTGELFF. CDR3 bases: TGCGCCAGCAGCTCTGCGGGGGTTGATACCGGGGAGCTGTTTTTT. The chain recombines TRBV5-1 with TRBJ2-2; 7 bases are shared with TRBD2. The CDR3 length is 15 residues. Germline loops: CDR1 SGHRS, CDR2 YFSETQ. The J segment lost 5 bases and the V segment lost 3 bases, leaving 7 bases of the junction unmatched.

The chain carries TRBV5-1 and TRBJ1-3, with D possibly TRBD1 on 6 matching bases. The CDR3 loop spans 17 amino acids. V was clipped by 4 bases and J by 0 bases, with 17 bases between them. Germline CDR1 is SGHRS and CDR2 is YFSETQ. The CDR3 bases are TGCGCCAGCAGCCGCGGGGGCAGCCCGAGCTCTGGAAACACCATATATTTT. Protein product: CASSRGGSPSSGNTIYF.

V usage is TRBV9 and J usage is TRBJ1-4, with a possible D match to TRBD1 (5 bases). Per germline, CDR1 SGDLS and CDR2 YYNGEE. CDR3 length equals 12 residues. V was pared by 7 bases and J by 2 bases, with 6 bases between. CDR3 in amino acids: CASGATNEKLFF. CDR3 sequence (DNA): TGTGCCAGCGGGGCGACTAATGAAAAACTGTTTTTT. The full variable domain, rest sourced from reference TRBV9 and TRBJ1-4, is DSGVTQTPKHLITATGQRVTLRCSPRSGDLSVYWYQQSLDQGLQFLIQYYNGEERAKGNILERFSAQQFPDLHSELNLSSLELGDSALYFCASGATNEKLFFGSGTQLSVL.

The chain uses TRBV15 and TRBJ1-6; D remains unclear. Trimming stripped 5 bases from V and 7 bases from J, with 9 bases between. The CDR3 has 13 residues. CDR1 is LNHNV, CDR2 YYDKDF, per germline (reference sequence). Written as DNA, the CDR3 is TGTGCCACCAGCTCGGTGCCGAATTCACCCCTCCACTTT. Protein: CATSSVPNSPLHF.

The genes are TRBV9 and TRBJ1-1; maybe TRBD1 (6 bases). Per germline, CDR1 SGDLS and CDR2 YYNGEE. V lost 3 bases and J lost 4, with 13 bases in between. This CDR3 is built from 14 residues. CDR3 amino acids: CASSALGGGTEAFF. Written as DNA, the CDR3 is TGTGCCAGCAGCGCGCTAGGGGGTGGCACTGAAGCTTTCTTT.

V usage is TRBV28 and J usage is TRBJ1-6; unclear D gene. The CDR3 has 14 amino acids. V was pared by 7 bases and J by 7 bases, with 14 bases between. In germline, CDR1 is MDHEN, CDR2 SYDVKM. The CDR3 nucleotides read TGTGCCAGCACCCCCCCCAGGTTGAATTCACCCCTCCACTTT. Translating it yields CASTPPRLNSPLHF.

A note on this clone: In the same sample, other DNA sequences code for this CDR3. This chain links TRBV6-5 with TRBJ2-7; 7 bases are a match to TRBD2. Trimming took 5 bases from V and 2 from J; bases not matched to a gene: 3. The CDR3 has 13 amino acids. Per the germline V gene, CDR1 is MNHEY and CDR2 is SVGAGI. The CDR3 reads CASSPRGAYEQYF. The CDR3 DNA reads TGTGCCAGCAGTCCACGGGGGGCCTACGAGCAGTACTTC.

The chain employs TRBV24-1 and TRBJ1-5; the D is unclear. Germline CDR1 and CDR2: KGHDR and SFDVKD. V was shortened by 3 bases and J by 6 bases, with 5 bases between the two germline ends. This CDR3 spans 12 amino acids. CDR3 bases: TGTGCCACCAGTGATGCCGGTCAGCCCCAGCATTTT. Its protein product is CATSDAGQPQHF.

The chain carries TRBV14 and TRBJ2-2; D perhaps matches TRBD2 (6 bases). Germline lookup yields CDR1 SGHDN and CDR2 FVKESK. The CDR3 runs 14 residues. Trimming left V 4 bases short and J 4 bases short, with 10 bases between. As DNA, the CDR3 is TGTGCCAGCAGCCTTCAGACTAGCACCGGGGAGCTGTTTTTT. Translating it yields CASSLQTSTGELFF.

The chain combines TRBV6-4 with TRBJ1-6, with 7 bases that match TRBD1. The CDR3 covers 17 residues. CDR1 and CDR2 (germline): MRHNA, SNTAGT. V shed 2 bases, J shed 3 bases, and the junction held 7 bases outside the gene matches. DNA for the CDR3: TGTGCCAGCAGTGACCCCCTGGGACAGCACTATAATTCACCCCTCCACTTT. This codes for CASSDPLGQHYNSPLHF.

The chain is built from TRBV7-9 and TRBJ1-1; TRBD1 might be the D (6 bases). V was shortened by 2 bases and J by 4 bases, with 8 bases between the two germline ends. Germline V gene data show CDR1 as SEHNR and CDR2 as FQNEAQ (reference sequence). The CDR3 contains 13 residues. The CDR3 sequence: CASSLRGGTEAFF. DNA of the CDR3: TGTGCCAGCAGCTTAAGGGGGGGCACTGAAGCTTTCTTT.

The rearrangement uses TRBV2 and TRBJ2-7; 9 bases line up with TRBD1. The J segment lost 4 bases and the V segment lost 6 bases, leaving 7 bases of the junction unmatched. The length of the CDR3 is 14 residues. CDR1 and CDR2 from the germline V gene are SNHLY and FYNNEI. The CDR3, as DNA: TGTGCCAGCAGGGGGGGGACAGGGAGTTACGAGCAGTACTTC. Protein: CASRGGTGSYEQYF.

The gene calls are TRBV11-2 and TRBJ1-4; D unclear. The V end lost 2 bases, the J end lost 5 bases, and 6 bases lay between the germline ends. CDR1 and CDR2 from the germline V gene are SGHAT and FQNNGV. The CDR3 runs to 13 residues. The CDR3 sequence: CASSLSTNEKLFF. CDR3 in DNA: TGTGCCAGCAGCTTATCCACAAATGAAAAACTGTTTTTT.

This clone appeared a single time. CDR3 nucleotides: TGCGCCAGCAGCGCAGGGACTGCCAGCGATACGCAGTATTTT. Translation: CASSAGTASDTQYF. This chain links TRBV5-1 with TRBJ2-3, with D tentatively TRBD2 (6 bases). The ends were cut back, 4 bases at V and 6 bases at J, with 15 bases in the middle. Germline CDR1 reads SGHRS; CDR2 reads YFSETQ. The CDR3 is 14 amino acids. Looking up the rest from reference TRBV5-1 and TRBJ2-3 gives the full variable domain: KAGVTQTPRYLIKTRGQQVTLSCSPISGHRSVSWYQQTPGQGLQFLFEYFSETQRNKGNFPGRFSGRQFSNSRSEMNVSTLELGDSALYLCASSAGTASDTQYFGPGTRLTVL.

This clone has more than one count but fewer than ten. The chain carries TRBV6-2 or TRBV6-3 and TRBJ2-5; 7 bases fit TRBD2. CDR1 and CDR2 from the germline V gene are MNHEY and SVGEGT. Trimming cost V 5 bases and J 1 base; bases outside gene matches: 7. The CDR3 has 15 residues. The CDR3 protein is CASSPRGGSQETQYF. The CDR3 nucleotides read TGTGCCAGCAGTCCGCGCGGGGGAAGCCAAGAGACCCAGTACTTC.

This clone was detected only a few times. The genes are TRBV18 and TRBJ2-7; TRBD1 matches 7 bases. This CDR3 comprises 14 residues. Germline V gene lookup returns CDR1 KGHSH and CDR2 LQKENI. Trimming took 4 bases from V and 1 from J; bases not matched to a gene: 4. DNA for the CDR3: TGTGCCAGCTCACGGGACAGTACTTCCTACGAGCAGTACTTC. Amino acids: CASSRDSTSYEQYF.

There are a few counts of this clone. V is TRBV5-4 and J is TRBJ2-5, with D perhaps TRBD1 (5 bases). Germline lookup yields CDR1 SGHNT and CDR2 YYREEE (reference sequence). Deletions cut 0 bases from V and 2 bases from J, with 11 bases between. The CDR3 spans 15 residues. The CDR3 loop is CASSLVREEQETQYF. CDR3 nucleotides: TGTGCCAGCAGCTTGGTCAGGGAAGAACAAGAGACCCAGTACTTC.

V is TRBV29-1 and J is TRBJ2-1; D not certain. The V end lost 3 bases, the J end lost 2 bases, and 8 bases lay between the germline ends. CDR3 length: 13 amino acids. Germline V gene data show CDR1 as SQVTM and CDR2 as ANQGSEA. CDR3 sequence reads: CSVDPQAYNEQFF. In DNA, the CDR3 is TGCAGCGTTGACCCCCAGGCCTACAATGAGCAGTTCTTC.

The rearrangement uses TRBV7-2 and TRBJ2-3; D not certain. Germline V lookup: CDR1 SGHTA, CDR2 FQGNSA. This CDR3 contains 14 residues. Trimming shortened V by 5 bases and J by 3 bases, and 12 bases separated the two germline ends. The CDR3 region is CASSPYSRTDTQYF. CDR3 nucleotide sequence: TGTGCCAGCAGCCCATACTCCCGGACAGATACGCAGTATTTT.